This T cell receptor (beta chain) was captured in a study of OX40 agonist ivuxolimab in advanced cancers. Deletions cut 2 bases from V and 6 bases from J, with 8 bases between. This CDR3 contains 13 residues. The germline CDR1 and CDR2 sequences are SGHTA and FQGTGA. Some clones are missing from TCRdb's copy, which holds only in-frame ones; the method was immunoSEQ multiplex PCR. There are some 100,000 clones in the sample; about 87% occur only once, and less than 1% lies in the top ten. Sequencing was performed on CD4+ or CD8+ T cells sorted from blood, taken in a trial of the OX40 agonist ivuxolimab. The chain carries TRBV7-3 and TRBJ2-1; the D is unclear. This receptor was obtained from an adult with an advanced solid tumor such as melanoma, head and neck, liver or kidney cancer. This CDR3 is CASSLGPVNEQFF. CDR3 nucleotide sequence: TGTGCCAGCAGCTTAGGACCAGTCAATGAGCAGTTCTTC.